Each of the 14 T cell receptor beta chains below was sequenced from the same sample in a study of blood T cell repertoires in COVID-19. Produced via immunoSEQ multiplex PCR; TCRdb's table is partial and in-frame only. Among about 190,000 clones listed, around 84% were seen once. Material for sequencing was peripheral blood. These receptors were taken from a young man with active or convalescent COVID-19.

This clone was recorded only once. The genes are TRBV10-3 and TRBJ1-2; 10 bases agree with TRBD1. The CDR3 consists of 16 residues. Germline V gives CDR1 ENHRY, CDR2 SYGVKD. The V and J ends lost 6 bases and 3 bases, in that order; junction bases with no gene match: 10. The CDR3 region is CAISGTAGTGDYGYTF. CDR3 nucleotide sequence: TGTGCCATCAGCGGAACGGCCGGGACAGGGGACTATGGCTACACCTTC.

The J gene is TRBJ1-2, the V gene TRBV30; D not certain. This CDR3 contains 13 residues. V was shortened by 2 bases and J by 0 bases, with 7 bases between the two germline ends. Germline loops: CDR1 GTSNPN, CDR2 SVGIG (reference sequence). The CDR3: CAWSRTANYGYTF. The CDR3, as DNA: TGTGCCTGGAGTCGCACAGCTAACTATGGCTACACCTTC.

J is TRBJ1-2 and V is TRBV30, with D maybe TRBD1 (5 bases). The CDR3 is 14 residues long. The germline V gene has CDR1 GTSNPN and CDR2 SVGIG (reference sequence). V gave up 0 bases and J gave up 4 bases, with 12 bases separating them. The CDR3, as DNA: TGTGCCTGGAGTGTCAAGGGGCAAAGCTATGGCTACACCTTC. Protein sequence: CAWSVKGQSYGYTF.

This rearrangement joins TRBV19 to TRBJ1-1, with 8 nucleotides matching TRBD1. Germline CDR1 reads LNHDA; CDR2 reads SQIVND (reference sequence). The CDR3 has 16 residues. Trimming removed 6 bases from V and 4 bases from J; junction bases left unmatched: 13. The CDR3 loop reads CASRAGQGERSTEAFF. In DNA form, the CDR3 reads TGTGCCAGTAGGGCTGGACAGGGAGAAAGGAGCACTGAAGCTTTCTTT.

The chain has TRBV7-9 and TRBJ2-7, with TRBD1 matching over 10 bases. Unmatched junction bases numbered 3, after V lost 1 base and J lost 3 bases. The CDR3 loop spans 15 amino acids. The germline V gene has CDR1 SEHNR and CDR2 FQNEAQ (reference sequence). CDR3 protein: CASSLGGQGIYEQYV. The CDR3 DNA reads TGTGCCAGCAGCTTAGGGGGACAGGGGATCTACGAGCAGTACGTC.

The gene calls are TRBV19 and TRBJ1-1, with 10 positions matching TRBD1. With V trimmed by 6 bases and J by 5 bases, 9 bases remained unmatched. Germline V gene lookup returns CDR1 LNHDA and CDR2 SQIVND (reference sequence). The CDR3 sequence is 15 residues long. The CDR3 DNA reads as TGTGCCAGTAGCCCCGACAGGGGGCAAGGAACTGAAGCTTTCTTT. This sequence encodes CASSPDRGQGTEAFF.

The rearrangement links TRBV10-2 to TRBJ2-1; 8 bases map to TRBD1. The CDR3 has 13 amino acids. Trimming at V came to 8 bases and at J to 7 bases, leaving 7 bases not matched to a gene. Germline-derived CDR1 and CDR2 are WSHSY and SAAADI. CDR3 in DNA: TGCGCCAGCTCATGGACAGGGCCAAATGAGCAGTTCTTC. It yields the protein CASSWTGPNEQFF.

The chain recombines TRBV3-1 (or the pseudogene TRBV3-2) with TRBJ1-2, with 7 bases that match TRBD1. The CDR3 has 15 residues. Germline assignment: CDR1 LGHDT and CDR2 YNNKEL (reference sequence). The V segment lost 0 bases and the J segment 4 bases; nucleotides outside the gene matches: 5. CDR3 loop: CASSQDEGQLYGYTF. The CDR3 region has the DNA TGTGCCAGCAGCCAAGACGAGGGACAGCTCTATGGCTACACCTTC.

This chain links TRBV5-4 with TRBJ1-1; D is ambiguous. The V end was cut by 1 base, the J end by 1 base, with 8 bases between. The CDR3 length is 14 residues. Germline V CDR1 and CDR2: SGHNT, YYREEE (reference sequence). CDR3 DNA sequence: TGTGCCAGCAGCTTGCAGATACAGAACACTGAAGCTTTCTTT. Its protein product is CASSLQIQNTEAFF.

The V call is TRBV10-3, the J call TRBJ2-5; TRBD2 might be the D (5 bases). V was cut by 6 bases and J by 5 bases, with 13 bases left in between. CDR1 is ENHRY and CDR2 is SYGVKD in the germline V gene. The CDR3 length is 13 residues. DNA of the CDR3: TGTGCCATCAGATCTGGACTGCGGGAGACCCAGTACTTC. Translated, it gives CAIRSGLRETQYF.

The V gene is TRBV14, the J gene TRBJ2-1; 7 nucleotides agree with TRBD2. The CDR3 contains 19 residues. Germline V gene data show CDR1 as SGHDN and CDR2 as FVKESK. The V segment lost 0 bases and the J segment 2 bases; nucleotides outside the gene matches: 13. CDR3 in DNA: TGTGCCAGCAGCCAAGAATTCGGGGCTAGCGGAGCGACCTACAATGAGCAGTTCTTC. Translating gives CASSQEFGASGATYNEQFF.

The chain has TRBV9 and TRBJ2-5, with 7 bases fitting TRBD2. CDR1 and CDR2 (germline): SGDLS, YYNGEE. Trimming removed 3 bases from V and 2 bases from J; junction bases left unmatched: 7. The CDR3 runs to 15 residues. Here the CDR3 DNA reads TGTGCCAGCAGCGCCCAAGCGGGGAAACAAGAGACCCAGTACTTC. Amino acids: CASSAQAGKQETQYF.

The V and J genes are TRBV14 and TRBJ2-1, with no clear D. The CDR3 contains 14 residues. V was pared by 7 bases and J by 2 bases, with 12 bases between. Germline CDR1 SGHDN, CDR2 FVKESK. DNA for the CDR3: TGTGCCAGCAATAGTAAATCACCCTACAATGAGCAGTTCTTC. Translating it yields CASNSKSPYNEQFF.

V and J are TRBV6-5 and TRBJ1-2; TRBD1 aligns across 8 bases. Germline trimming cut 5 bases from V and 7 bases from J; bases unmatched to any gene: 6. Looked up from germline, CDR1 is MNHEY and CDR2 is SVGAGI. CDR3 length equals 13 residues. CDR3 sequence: CASSSGQGGGYTF. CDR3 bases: TGTGCCAGCAGTAGCGGACAGGGTGGTGGCTACACCTTC.